The sequence of this TCR beta chain was determined in a study of cytomegalovirus exposure and HLA in healthy donors. About the study: The approximately 120 validation repertoires, a later analysis reported, used the same platform as the approximately 670 first-cohort repertoires.

Overall study findings and caveats: In vitro work confirmed that a few CMV-associated chains recognize CMV antigens. Most TCR sequences were rare, but some public TCRs occurred in many donors.

CDR3 length equals 14 residues. Germline V gene sequence: CDR1 SGHRS, CDR2 YFSETQ. V shed 3 bases and J 4 bases; nucleotides not matched to a gene: 6. Sequenced by immunoSEQ multiplex PCR; TCRdb stores in-frame clones only, minus some. The table lists under 150,000 clones, around 90% of them singletons. Points on this clone: Its antigen is not identified.

This clonotype was sampled from a man between 18 and 35 years old in good health and CMV-seropositive. Input material: PBMCs. The rearrangement links TRBV5-1 to TRBJ1-1; 7 bases agree with TRBD1. Here the CDR3 DNA reads TGCGCCAGCAGCTCACAGGGGCCCCCCACTGAAGCTTTCTTT. Its protein product is CASSSQGPPTEAFF. The full variable domain, completed using reference TRBV5-1 and TRBJ1-1, is KAGVTQTPRYLIKTRGQQVTLSCSPISGHRSVSWYQQTPGQGLQFLFEYFSETQRNKGNFPGRFSGRQFSNSRSEMNVSTLELGDSALYLCASSSQGPPTEAFFGQGTRLTVV.